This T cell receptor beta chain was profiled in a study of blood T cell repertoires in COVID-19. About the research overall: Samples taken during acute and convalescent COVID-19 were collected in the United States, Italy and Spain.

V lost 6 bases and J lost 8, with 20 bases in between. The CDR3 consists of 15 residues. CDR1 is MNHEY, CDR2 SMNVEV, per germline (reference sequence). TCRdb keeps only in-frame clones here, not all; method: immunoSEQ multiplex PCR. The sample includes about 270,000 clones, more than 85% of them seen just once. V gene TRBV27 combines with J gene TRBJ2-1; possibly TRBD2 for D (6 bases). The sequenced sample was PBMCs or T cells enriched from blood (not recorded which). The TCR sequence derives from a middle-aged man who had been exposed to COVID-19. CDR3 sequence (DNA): TGTGCCAGCAGCCGAGGCCAGGGAGGTAGGGATGAGCAGTTCTTC. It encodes CASSRGQGGRDEQFF.